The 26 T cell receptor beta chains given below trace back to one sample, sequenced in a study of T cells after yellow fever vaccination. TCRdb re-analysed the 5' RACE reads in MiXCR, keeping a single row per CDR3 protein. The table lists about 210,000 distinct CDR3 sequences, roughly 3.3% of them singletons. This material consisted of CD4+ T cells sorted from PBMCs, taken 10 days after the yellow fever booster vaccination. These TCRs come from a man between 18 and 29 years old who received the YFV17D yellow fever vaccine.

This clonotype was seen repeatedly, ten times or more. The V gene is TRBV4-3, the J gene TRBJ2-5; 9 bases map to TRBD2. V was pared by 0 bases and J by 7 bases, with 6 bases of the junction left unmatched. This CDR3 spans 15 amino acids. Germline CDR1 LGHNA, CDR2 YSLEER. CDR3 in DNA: TGCGCCAGCAGCCAAGAGGCTAGCGGGGCGGGGACCCAGTACTTC. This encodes CASSQEASGAGTQYF.

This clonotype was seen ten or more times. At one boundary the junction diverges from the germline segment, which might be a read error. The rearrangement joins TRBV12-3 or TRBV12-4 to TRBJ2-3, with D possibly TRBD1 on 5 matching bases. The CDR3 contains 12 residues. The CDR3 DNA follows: TGTGCCAGCAGTTTAGGGCAGGGATTGACACATTTT. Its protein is CASSLGQGLTHF.

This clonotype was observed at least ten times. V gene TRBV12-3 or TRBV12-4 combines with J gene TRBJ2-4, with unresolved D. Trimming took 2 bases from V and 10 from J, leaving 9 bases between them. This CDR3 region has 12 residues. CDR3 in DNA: TGTGCCAGCAGTTTAAATGGCAGGATTCAGTACTTC. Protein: CASSLNGRIQYF.

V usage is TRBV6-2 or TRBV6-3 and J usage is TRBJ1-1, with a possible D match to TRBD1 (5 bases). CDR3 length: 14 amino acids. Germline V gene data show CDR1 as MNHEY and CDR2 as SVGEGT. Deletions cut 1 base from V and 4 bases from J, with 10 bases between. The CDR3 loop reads CASSYFNGGTEAFF. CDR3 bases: TGTGCCAGCAGTTACTTTAACGGGGGCACTGAAGCTTTCTTT.

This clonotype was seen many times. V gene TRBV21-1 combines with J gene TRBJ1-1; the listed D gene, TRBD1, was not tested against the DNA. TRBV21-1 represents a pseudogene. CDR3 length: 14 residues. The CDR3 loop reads CATQTAQGLPEAFF. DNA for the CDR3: TGTGCCACCCAAACCGCCCAGGGGTTGCCTGAAGCTTTCTTT.

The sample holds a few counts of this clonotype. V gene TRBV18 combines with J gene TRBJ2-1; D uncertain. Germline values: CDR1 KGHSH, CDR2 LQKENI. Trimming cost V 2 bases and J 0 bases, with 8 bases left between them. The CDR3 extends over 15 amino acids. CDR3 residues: CASSPMRSSYNEQFF. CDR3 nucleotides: TGTGCCAGCTCACCAATGCGGAGCTCCTACAATGAGCAGTTCTTC.

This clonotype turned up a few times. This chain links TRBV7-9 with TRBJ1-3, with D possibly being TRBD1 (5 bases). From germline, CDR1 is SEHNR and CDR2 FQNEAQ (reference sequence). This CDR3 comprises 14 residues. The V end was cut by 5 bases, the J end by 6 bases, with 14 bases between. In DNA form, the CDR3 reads TGTGCCAGCAGCCCTGCCCGGGGCACAAACACCATATATTTT. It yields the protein CASSPARGTNTIYF.

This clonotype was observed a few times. The chain's CDR3 is CASSWDVGEQYF. In DNA form, the CDR3 reads TGCGCCAGCAGCTGGGACGTTGGAGAGCAGTACTTC. The chain combines TRBV5-1 with TRBJ2-7, with D possibly called TRBD1 or TRBD2 (5 bases each). CDR1 and CDR2 from the germline V gene are SGHRS and YFSETQ. The CDR3 loop spans 12 amino acids. Trimming cost V 3 bases and J 7 bases, with 11 bases left between them.

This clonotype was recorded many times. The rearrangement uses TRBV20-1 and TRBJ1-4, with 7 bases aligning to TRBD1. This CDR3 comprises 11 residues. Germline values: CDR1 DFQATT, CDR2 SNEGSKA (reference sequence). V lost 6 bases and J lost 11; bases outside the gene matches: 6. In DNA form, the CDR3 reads TGCAGTGCGTTACAGGGGAGGAAACTGTTTTTT. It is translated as CSALQGRKLFF.

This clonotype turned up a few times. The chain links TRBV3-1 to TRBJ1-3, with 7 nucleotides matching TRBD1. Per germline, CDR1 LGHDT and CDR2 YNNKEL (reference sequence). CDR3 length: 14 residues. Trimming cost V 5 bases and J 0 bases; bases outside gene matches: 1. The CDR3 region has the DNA TGTGCCAGCAGCTACAGGGGCTCTGGAAACACCATATATTTT. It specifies CASSYRGSGNTIYF.

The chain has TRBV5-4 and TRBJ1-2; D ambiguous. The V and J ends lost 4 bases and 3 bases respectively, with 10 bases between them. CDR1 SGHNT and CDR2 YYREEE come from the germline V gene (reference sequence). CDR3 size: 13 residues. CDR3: CASSRDRHYGYTF. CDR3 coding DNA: TGTGCCAGCAGCCGCGACCGGCACTATGGCTACACCTTC.

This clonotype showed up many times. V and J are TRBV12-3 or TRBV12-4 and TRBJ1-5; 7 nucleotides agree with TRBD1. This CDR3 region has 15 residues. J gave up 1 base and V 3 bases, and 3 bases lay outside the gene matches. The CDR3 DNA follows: TGTGCCAGCAGTTTCCAGGGGGGCAGCAATCAGCCCCAGCATTTT. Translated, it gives CASSFQGGSNQPQHF.

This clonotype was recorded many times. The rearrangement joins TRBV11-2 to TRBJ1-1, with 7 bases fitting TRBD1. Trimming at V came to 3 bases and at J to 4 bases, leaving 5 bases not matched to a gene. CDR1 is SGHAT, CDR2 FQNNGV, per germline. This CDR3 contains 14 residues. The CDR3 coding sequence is TGTGCCAGCAGCTTGGAGACAGGGAGCACTGAAGCTTTCTTT. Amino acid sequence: CASSLETGSTEAFF.

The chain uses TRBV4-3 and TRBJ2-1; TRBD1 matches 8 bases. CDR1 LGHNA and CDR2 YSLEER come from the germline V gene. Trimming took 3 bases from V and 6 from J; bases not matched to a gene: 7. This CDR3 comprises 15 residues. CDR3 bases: TGCGCCAGCAGCCAGACTACCGGACAGGGCAATGAGCAGTTCTTC. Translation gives CASSQTTGQGNEQFF.

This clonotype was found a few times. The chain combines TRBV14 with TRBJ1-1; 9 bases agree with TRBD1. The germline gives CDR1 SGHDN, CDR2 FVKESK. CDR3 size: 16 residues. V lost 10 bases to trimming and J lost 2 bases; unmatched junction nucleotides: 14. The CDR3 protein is CATGQGSDLGNTEAFF. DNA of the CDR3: TGTGCCACAGGACAGGGGTCGGATCTGGGCAACACTGAAGCTTTCTTT.

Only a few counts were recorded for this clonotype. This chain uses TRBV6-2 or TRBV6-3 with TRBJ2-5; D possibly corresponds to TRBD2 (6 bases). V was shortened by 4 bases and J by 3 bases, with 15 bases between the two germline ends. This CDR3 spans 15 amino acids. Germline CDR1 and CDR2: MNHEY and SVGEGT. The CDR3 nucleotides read TGTGCCAGCAGTTGGCCCCAGTGGGGGGAAGAGACCCAGTACTTC. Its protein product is CASSWPQWGEETQYF.

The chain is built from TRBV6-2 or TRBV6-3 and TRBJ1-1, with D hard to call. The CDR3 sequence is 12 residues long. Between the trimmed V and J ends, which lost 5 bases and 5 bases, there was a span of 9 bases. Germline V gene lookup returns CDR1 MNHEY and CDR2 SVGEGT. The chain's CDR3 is CASSPLPTEAFF. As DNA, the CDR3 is TGTGCCAGCAGTCCCCTCCCAACTGAAGCTTTCTTT.

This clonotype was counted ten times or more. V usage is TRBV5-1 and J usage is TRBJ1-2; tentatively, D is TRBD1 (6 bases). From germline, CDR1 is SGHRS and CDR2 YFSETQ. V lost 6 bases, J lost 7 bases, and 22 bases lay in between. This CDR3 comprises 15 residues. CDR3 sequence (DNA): TGCGCCAGCACCTCCCAAGCCGGGGGCGAATCTGGCTACACCTTC. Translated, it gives CASTSQAGGESGYTF.

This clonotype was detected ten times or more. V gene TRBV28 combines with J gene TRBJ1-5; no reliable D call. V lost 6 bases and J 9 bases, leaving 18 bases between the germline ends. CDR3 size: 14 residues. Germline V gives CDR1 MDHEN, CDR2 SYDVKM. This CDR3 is CASSPPRGWMPQHF. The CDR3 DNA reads TGTGCCAGCAGCCCACCCCGGGGTTGGATGCCCCAGCATTTT.

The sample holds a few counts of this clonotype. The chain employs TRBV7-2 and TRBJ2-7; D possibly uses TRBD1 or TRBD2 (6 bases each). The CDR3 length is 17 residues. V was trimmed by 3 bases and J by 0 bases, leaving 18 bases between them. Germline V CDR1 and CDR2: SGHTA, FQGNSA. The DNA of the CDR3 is TGTGCCAGCAGCTTCGGAGGGGGTCACTATTACTCCTACGAGCAGTACTTC. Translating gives CASSFGGGHYYSYEQYF.

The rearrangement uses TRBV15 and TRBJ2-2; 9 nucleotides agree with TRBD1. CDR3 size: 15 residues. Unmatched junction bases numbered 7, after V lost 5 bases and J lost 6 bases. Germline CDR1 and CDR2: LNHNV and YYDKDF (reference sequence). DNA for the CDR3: TGTGCCACCAGCGACCGGGACAGGGATCCCGGGGAGCTGTTTTTT. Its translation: CATSDRDRDPGELFF.

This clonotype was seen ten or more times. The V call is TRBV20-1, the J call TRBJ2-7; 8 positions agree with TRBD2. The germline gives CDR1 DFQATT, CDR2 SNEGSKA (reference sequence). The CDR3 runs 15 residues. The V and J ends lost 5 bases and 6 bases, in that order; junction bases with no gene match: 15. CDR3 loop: CSARRTSRGEGEQYF. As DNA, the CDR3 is TGCAGTGCTCGACGGACTAGCCGGGGGGAGGGCGAGCAGTACTTC.

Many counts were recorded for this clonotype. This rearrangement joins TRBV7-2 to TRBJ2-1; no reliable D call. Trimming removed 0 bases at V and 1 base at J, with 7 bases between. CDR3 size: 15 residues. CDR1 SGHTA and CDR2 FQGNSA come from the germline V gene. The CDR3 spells CASSLAPGSYNEQFF. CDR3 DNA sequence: TGTGCCAGCAGCTTAGCCCCCGGGTCCTACAATGAGCAGTTCTTC.

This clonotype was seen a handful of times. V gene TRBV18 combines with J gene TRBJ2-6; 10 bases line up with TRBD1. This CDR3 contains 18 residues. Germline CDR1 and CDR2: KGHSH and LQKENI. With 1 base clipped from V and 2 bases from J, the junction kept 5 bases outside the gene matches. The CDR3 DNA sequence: TGTGCCAGCTCACCACTAGACAGGGGGCAAGCTGGGGCCAACGTCCTGACTTTC. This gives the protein CASSPLDRGQAGANVLTF.

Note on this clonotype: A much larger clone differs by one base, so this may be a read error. In DNA, the CDR3 is TGCGCCAGCAGCCAAGCAGCGGGAGGACCTTGGAACCATGGCTTCACCTTC. This codes for CASSQAAGGPWNHGFTF. This sequence joins TRBV4-1 and TRBJ1-2; D ambiguous. From germline, CDR1 is MGHRA and CDR2 YSYEKL. There are 17 residues in the CDR3.

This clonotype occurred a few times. The CDR3 is CASSSGQGRAGELFF. In nucleotides, the CDR3 is TGCGCCAGCAGCTCGGGTCAGGGTAGAGCCGGGGAGCTGTTTTTT. This chain connects TRBV5-1 to TRBJ2-2, with D possibly TRBD1 on 5 matching bases. The V end was cut by 3 bases, the J end by 6 bases, with 15 bases between. The CDR3 is made up of 15 amino acids. Germline CDR1 is SGHRS and CDR2 is YFSETQ. The whole variable domain, remainder taken from reference TRBV5-1 and TRBJ2-2, is KAGVTQTPRYLIKTRGQQVTLSCSPISGHRSVSWYQQTPGQGLQFLFEYFSETQRNKGNFPGRFSGRQFSNSRSEMNVSTLELGDSALYLCASSSGQGRAGELFFGEGSRLTVL.